This T cell receptor beta chain was captured in a study of blood T cell repertoires in COVID-19 (dated by TCRdb to 2020 to 2022). Concerning the study at large: Samples covering the acute and convalescent phases of COVID-19 were provided by collaborators in the United States, Italy and Spain. The prospective study material was composed of cDNA or gDNA derived from T cells, B-cell-depleted T cells, or PBMCs. Subjects who had been exposed to COVID-19, were actively infected with it, or had recovered from it provided the deeply sampled blood TCRbeta repertoires that made up the dataset. The repertoires were released in a freely available public database meant as a resource for research on the immune response to SARS-CoV-2. The samples were drawn from two sources: the first 160 participants of the ongoing ImmuneRACE study, and 950 to 1,500 subjects contributed by 6 global collaborators. Sample metadata almost always included a de-identified subject ID, COVID-19 status, age in years and sex. Where available, HLA class I and class II types were taken from metadata supplied by the sample provider and were not determined by assay-based typing.

TCRbeta CDR3 regions were amplified from genomic DNA by means of the immunoSEQ Assay, a bias-controlled multiplex PCR. Processing in the source paper ran as follows. The number of nucleated cells in each sample was estimated by amplification of reference gene primers within the assay. Sequence reads were collapsed and filtered to measure the absolute abundance of every unique TCRbeta CDR3 rearrangement. For each sample, productive Simpson clonality was calculated as the square root of Simpson's diversity index over productive rearrangements. Sourced from immuneACCESS, this table was stored by TCRdb with only in-frame sequences that have V and J called. A share of the clones is absent; for the studies checked, an unresolved V gene accounts for under half, and the remainder has no known explanation. D and trimming come from the DNA, and the V and J calls and clone size come from that table. For this sample the table gives about 300,000 clones, of which about 84% were detected only once. The leading ten clones occupy 1.5% to 2% of the sample.

Collaborating institutions collected whole blood in K2EDTA tubes following their own protocols. For TCRbeta analysis, collaborators shipped samples in one of three forms: frozen whole blood, isolated PBMCs, or DNA extracted from either of those sample types. Points on this clone: There is no known antigen for this receptor. The input lacks base qualities; no much larger clone sits a single base away.

General conclusions and limits of the study: Clinical and demographic metadata were provided uncurated, with the amount varying by source and participant.

The CDR3 contains 14 residues, cysteine and phenylalanine counted. Kept here is only the CDR3 DNA, which spans 42 bases and is read in frame from base 1. Per the germline V gene, MDHEN is the CDR1 and SYDVKM is the CDR2. V loses 3 bases at its end and J loses 5 bases; junction bases beyond the gene matches: 6. The sequence links TRBV28 to TRBJ2-5; the central 7 bases match TRBD2. Specimen: peripheral blood. The sequence was collected from a woman between 50 and 59 years old with acute or convalescent COVID-19. The DNA reads TGTGCCAGCAGTTTGGGAGGGAATCGCGAGACCCAGTACTTC. The translation is CASSLGGNRETQYF.